This is a list of T cell receptor beta chains from one sample in a study of blood T cell repertoires in COVID-19. Clones were read by immunoSEQ multiplex PCR, and TCRdb kept only the in-frame ones, dropping some. The sample records fewer than 120,000 clones, less than 85% being singletons. The source material was peripheral blood. All receptors derive from a woman over 75 with acute or convalescent COVID-19. The CDR3 runs from the conserved cysteine through the conserved F or W. The order of the fields is clone size, J gene, D gene, V gene, CDR3 DNA, CDR3 protein. A D gene is named only where the DNA matches it firmly. Clone size appears in some rows only: once, few, many, or a class for an expanded clone.

abundance: few; j_gene: TRBJ1-5; d_gene: TRBD1; v_gene: TRBV2; CDR3nt: TGTGCCAGCAGCGCGGACAGGGGAGGGTCCTTGGCCCAGCATTTT; CDR3aa: CASSADRGGSLAQHF
abundance: .; j_gene: TRBJ1-1; d_gene: TRBD1; v_gene: TRBV6-5; CDR3nt: TGTGCCAGCAGGTGGCAGGGGGCCGGGGCTGAAGCTTTCTTT; CDR3aa: CASRWQGAGAEAFF
abundance: .; j_gene: TRBJ2-3; d_gene: TRBD2; v_gene: TRBV28; CDR3nt: TGTGCCAGCAGGGGACTAGCGGGAAACGCAGATACGCAGTATTTT; CDR3aa: CASRGLAGNADTQYF
abundance: .; j_gene: TRBJ1-2; d_gene: .; v_gene: TRBV3-1/TRBV3-2; CDR3nt: TGTGCCAGCAGCCTTCAGGGGAAGTCACATGGCTACACCTTC; CDR3aa: CASSLQGKSHGYTF
abundance: .; j_gene: TRBJ2-3; d_gene: TRBD2; v_gene: TRBV7-8; CDR3nt: TGTGCCAGCAGCTTAGGGGAGCGGGAGGGGATAGATACGCAGTATTTT; CDR3aa: CASSLGEREGIDTQYF
abundance: .; j_gene: TRBJ2-7; d_gene: .; v_gene: TRBV11-2; CDR3nt: TGTGCCAGCAGCCAACAGGGTTACGAGCAGTACTTC; CDR3aa: CASSQQGYEQYF
abundance: .; j_gene: TRBJ2-3; d_gene: TRBD2; v_gene: TRBV14; CDR3nt: TGTGCCAGCAGCCAATTCCCGGGACTAGCGGGAGGCTCAGATACGCAGTATTTT; CDR3aa: CASSQFPGLAGGSDTQYF
abundance: .; j_gene: TRBJ1-1; d_gene: .; v_gene: TRBV3-1/TRBV3-2; CDR3nt: TGTGCCAGCAGCCAGGTACAGGGATATTCTGAAGCTTTCTTT; CDR3aa: CASSQVQGYSEAFF
abundance: .; j_gene: TRBJ1-3; d_gene: .; v_gene: TRBV5-6; CDR3nt: TGTGCCAGCAGCTTGGGTTACCCAACAGGGATTGTAGGAAACACCATATATTTT; CDR3aa: CASSLGYPTGIVGNTIYF
abundance: .; j_gene: TRBJ2-5; d_gene: .; v_gene: TRBV3-1/TRBV3-2; CDR3nt: TGTGCCAGCAGCCAAGTTGAGCAGACCCAGTACTTC; CDR3aa: CASSQVEQTQYF
abundance: .; j_gene: TRBJ2-4; d_gene: TRBD2; v_gene: TRBV7-6; CDR3nt: TGTGCCAGCAGCTTAGTATCTAGCGGGAGTGGGAACATTCAGTACTTC; CDR3aa: CASSLVSSGSGNIQYF
abundance: .; j_gene: TRBJ1-5; d_gene: .; v_gene: TRBV28; CDR3nt: TGTGCCAGCAGTTTAGATGGGGAGCAGCCCCAGCATTTT; CDR3aa: CASSLDGEQPQHF
abundance: .; j_gene: TRBJ1-2; d_gene: .; v_gene: TRBV6-1; CDR3nt: TGTGCCAGCAGTGAATTGGCAGCACAGAACTATGGCTACACCTTC; CDR3aa: CASSELAAQNYGYTF
abundance: .; j_gene: TRBJ2-7; d_gene: .; v_gene: TRBV21-1; CDR3nt: TGTGCCAGCAGCAAAGTAGATTGGGACAGGGAGATGACGTCCTACGAGCAGTACTTC; CDR3aa: CASSKVDWDREMTSYEQYF
abundance: few; j_gene: TRBJ1-1; d_gene: .; v_gene: TRBV7-9; CDR3nt: TGTGCCAGCACCGGATACAGGGTGTCGGGCACTGAAGCTTTCTTT; CDR3aa: CASTGYRVSGTEAFF
abundance: .; j_gene: TRBJ2-4; d_gene: TRBD1; v_gene: TRBV10-1; CDR3nt: TGCGCCAGCAGTGAGTCCAGGACAGGGCTAGCCAAAAACATTCAGTACTTC; CDR3aa: CASSESRTGLAKNIQYF
abundance: .; j_gene: TRBJ2-7; d_gene: .; v_gene: TRBV10-1; CDR3nt: TGCGCCAGCAGGCCGGACAGCTACGAGCAGTACTTC; CDR3aa: CASRPDSYEQYF
abundance: .; j_gene: TRBJ1-2; d_gene: TRBD1; v_gene: TRBV30; CDR3nt: TGTGCCTGGAGTGTACAGGGGGGCTACACCTTC; CDR3aa: CAWSVQGGYTF
abundance: .; j_gene: TRBJ2-1; d_gene: .; v_gene: TRBV7-9; CDR3nt: TGTGCCAGCAGCAACGTAGGACAGCTCGAAAGCTCCTACAATGAGCAGTTCTTC; CDR3aa: CASSNVGQLESSYNEQFF
abundance: once; j_gene: TRBJ2-1; d_gene: .; v_gene: TRBV6-1; CDR3nt: TGTGCCAGCAGTGAAGAGGTTAGCGGCACCTACAATGAGCAGTTCTTC; CDR3aa: CASSEEVSGTYNEQFF
abundance: few; j_gene: TRBJ2-1; d_gene: TRBD2; v_gene: TRBV7-9; CDR3nt: TGTGCCAGCAGCTTAGGGTTGTCTAGCGGGAGCGACAATGAGCAGTTCTTC; CDR3aa: CASSLGLSSGSDNEQFF
abundance: .; j_gene: TRBJ2-2; d_gene: TRBD1; v_gene: TRBV5-1; CDR3nt: TGCGCCAGCAGCTTGGGTGGACAGGGGTCGAACACCGGGGAGCTGTTTTTT; CDR3aa: CASSLGGQGSNTGELFF
abundance: .; j_gene: TRBJ2-3; d_gene: TRBD2; v_gene: TRBV5-5; CDR3nt: TGTGCCAGCAGCTTGCGAATAGCGGGAGTGTCAGATACGCAGTATTTT; CDR3aa: CASSLRIAGVSDTQYF
abundance: many; j_gene: TRBJ1-3; d_gene: TRBD1; v_gene: TRBV25-1; CDR3nt: TGTGCCAGCAGTGTCCCCTCGGACAGGGATGGAAACACCATATATTTT; CDR3aa: CASSVPSDRDGNTIYF
abundance: .; j_gene: TRBJ1-2; d_gene: .; v_gene: TRBV7-2; CDR3nt: TGTGCCAGCAGCCCCCCTGGAGGGGAGGAAGGCTACACCTTC; CDR3aa: CASSPPGGEEGYTF
abundance: few; j_gene: TRBJ1-2; d_gene: TRBD1; v_gene: TRBV18; CDR3nt: TGTGCCAGCTCACTAGGACAGGGGGCTGGTTATGGCTACACCTTC; CDR3aa: CASSLGQGAGYGYTF
abundance: .; j_gene: TRBJ2-2; d_gene: .; v_gene: TRBV11-2; CDR3nt: TGTGCCAGCGCGGGGGAGCTGTTTTTT; CDR3aa: CASAGELFF
abundance: .; j_gene: TRBJ2-3; d_gene: TRBD2; v_gene: TRBV7-2; CDR3nt: TGTGCCAGCAGACCCTCTAGCGGCATCACAGATACGCAGTATTTT; CDR3aa: CASRPSSGITDTQYF
abundance: few; j_gene: TRBJ2-6; d_gene: .; v_gene: TRBV18; CDR3nt: TGTGCCAGCTCACCTGGCGGGGCCAACGTCCTGACTTTC; CDR3aa: CASSPGGANVLTF
abundance: few; j_gene: TRBJ2-5; d_gene: TRBD2; v_gene: TRBV9; CDR3nt: TGTGCCAGCAGCGTAGAAGCCGGGAGGTACCAAGAGACCCAGTACTTC; CDR3aa: CASSVEAGRYQETQYF
abundance: .; j_gene: TRBJ1-2; d_gene: .; v_gene: TRBV4-1; CDR3nt: TGCGCCAGCAGCCAAGCTGCGGGGGCTCGGTATGGCTACACCTTC; CDR3aa: CASSQAAGARYGYTF
abundance: .; j_gene: TRBJ2-2; d_gene: TRBD1; v_gene: TRBV10-1; CDR3nt: TGCGCCAGCAGGGTGGACAGGGCGACCGGGGAGCTGTTTTTT; CDR3aa: CASRVDRATGELFF
abundance: .; j_gene: TRBJ1-2; d_gene: TRBD1; v_gene: TRBV18; CDR3nt: TGTGCCAGCTCACGAGGACAGGGAGACTATGGCTACACCTTC; CDR3aa: CASSRGQGDYGYTF
abundance: .; j_gene: TRBJ2-7; d_gene: TRBD2; v_gene: TRBV5-1; CDR3nt: TGCGCCAGCAGCTTGCGGGGGGACGGGGACGAGCAGTACTTC; CDR3aa: CASSLRGDGDEQYF
abundance: .; j_gene: TRBJ1-6; d_gene: TRBD1; v_gene: TRBV4-2; CDR3nt: TGTGCCAGCAGCCGCGAAGGGGGCAGGAGTTCACCCCTCCACTTT; CDR3aa: CASSREGGRSSPLHF
abundance: .; j_gene: TRBJ1-1; d_gene: .; v_gene: TRBV6-5; CDR3nt: TGTGCCAGCTGGAAGGCAGGGTGGACTGAAGCTTTCTTT; CDR3aa: CASWKAGWTEAFF
abundance: .; j_gene: TRBJ1-6; d_gene: TRBD1; v_gene: TRBV19; CDR3nt: TGTGCCAGTAGTATAACTCAGGGGGCCCGGGGGCCACCCCTCCACTTT; CDR3aa: CASSITQGARGPPLHF
abundance: .; j_gene: TRBJ2-5; d_gene: .; v_gene: TRBV5-1; CDR3nt: TGCGCCAGCAGCTTGGGCGGGGCCCAAGAGACCCAGTACTTC; CDR3aa: CASSLGGAQETQYF
abundance: .; j_gene: TRBJ2-7; d_gene: .; v_gene: TRBV12-3/TRBV12-4; CDR3nt: TGTGCCAGCAGTTCCTCAGGGGTCGAGCAGTACTTC; CDR3aa: CASSSSGVEQYF
abundance: .; j_gene: TRBJ1-1; d_gene: .; v_gene: TRBV3-1/TRBV3-2; CDR3nt: TGTGCCAGCAGCCAAGTACAGGCGACTGAAGCTTTCTTT; CDR3aa: CASSQVQATEAFF
abundance: .; j_gene: TRBJ2-1; d_gene: TRBD2; v_gene: TRBV7-9; CDR3nt: TGTGCCAGCAGCTTGGTCGTGGTAGGGAGGGATGAGCAGTTCTTC; CDR3aa: CASSLVVVGRDEQFF
abundance: .; j_gene: TRBJ2-6; d_gene: .; v_gene: TRBV7-9; CDR3nt: TGTGCCAGCAGCTCCCCCCGGGGCTCTGGGGCCAACGTCCTGACTTTC; CDR3aa: CASSSPRGSGANVLTF
abundance: few; j_gene: TRBJ1-1; d_gene: TRBD1; v_gene: TRBV4-1; CDR3nt: TGCGCCAGCCTTCCCACGGGACAGGGGAGGAGGAACACTGAAGCTTTCTTT; CDR3aa: CASLPTGQGRRNTEAFF
abundance: .; j_gene: TRBJ1-3; d_gene: .; v_gene: TRBV5-4; CDR3nt: TGTGCCAGCAGCTTGGGGGGGACTTCTGGAAACACCATATATTTT; CDR3aa: CASSLGGTSGNTIYF
abundance: .; j_gene: TRBJ2-3; d_gene: .; v_gene: TRBV7-9; CDR3nt: TGTGCCAGCAGCTTAGGCGGGACGGGGACGACAGATACGCAGTATTTT; CDR3aa: CASSLGGTGTTDTQYF
abundance: .; j_gene: TRBJ1-2; d_gene: TRBD1; v_gene: TRBV27; CDR3nt: TGTGCCAGCAGTCTCTCACAGGGGTATGGCTACACCTTC; CDR3aa: CASSLSQGYGYTF
abundance: .; j_gene: TRBJ2-3; d_gene: .; v_gene: TRBV18; CDR3nt: TGTGCCAGCTCACCAACAGGGAGCACAGATACGCAGTATTTT; CDR3aa: CASSPTGSTDTQYF
abundance: .; j_gene: TRBJ2-7; d_gene: .; v_gene: TRBV12-3/TRBV12-4; CDR3nt: TGTGCCAGCAAGGCAGGGGACTACGAGCAGTACTTC; CDR3aa: CASKAGDYEQYF
abundance: once; j_gene: TRBJ2-1; d_gene: .; v_gene: TRBV29-1; CDR3nt: TGCAGCGTTGAAGCTTTGAAGGGGTACAATGAGCAGTTCTTC; CDR3aa: CSVEALKGYNEQFF
abundance: .; j_gene: TRBJ1-4; d_gene: .; v_gene: TRBV4-1; CDR3nt: TGCGCCAGCAGCCAAGACCTCGACAGTGCAACTAATGAAAAACTGTTTTTT; CDR3aa: CASSQDLDSATNEKLFF
abundance: .; j_gene: TRBJ2-1; d_gene: TRBD2; v_gene: TRBV6-1; CDR3nt: TGTGCCAGCAGTGAAGCTAGCGGGAGCTTCTACAATGAGCAGTTCTTC; CDR3aa: CASSEASGSFYNEQFF
abundance: .; j_gene: TRBJ1-1; d_gene: .; v_gene: TRBV3-1/TRBV3-2; CDR3nt: TGTGCCAGCAGCCTCACGGTTCTCAACACTGAAGCTTTCTTT; CDR3aa: CASSLTVLNTEAFF
abundance: .; j_gene: TRBJ2-1; d_gene: TRBD1; v_gene: TRBV5-1; CDR3nt: TGCGCCAGCAGCTTGGCCGGGGACAGGGAGCAGTTCTTC; CDR3aa: CASSLAGDREQFF
abundance: .; j_gene: TRBJ1-4; d_gene: .; v_gene: TRBV5-1; CDR3nt: TGCGCCAGCAGCCCGGGACACCCGAATGAAAAACTGTTTTTT; CDR3aa: CASSPGHPNEKLFF
abundance: once; j_gene: TRBJ1-5; d_gene: .; v_gene: TRBV7-8; CDR3nt: TGTGCCAGCAGTAGACAGACCGATCAGCCCCAGCATTTT; CDR3aa: CASSRQTDQPQHF
abundance: .; j_gene: TRBJ2-5; d_gene: TRBD2; v_gene: TRBV7-9; CDR3nt: TGTGCCAGCAGCTTCCCAGGACTAGTTGAGACCCAGTACTTC; CDR3aa: CASSFPGLVETQYF
abundance: .; j_gene: TRBJ2-2; d_gene: .; v_gene: TRBV11-2; CDR3nt: TGTGCCAGCAGCTTAGTTGCTGGATGGGCCCGGGAGCTGTTTTTT; CDR3aa: CASSLVAGWARELFF
abundance: .; j_gene: TRBJ1-2; d_gene: .; v_gene: TRBV12-3/TRBV12-4; CDR3nt: TGTGCCAGCAGTTTATTACAAACAAAGGGCTACACCTTC; CDR3aa: CASSLLQTKGYTF